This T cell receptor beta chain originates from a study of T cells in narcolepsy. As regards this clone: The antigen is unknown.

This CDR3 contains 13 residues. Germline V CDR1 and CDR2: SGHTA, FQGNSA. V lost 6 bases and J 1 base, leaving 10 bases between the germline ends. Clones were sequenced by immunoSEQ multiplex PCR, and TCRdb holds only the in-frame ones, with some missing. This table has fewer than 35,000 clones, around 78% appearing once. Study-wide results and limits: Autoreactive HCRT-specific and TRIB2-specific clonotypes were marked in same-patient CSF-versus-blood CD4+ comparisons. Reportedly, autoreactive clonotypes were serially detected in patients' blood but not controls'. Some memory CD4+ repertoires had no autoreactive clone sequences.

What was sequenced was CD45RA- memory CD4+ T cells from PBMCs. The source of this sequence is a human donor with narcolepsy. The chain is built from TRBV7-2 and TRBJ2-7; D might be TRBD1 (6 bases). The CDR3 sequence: CASSYTGSYEQYF. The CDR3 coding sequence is TGTGCCAGCAGTTATACAGGGTCCTACGAGCAGTACTTC.